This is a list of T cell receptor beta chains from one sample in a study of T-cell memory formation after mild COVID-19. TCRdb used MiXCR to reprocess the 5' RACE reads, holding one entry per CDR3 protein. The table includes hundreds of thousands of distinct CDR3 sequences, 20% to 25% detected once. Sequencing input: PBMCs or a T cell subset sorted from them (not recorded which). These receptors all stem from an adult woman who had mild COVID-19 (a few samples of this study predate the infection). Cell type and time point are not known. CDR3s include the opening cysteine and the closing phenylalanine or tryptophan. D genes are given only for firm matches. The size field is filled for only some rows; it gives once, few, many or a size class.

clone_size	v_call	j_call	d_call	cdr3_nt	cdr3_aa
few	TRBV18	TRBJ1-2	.	TGTGCCAGCTCACCAATGGACTTTAGTAAGCTCTATGGCTACACCTTC	CASSPMDFSKLYGYTF
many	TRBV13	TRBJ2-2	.	TGTGCCAGCAGCTTAGGGGCGTTAAACACCGGGGAGCTGTTTTTT	CASSLGALNTGELFF
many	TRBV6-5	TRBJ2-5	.	TGTGCCAGCAGTCGCTACCCTAGGGAGACCCAGTACTTC	CASSRYPRETQYF
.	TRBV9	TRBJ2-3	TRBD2	TGTGCCAGCAGCGTAGCCGGGGGAGGGGCAGATACGCAGTATTTT	CASSVAGGGADTQYF
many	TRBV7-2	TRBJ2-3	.	TGTGCCAGCAGCTCATCTGACTCGTGGTATAAGACAGATACGCAGTATTTT	CASSSSDSWYKTDTQYF
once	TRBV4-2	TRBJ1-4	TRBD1	TGTGCCAGCAGCCAAGAGGACAGGTTAGATGAAAAACTGTTTTTT	CASSQEDRLDEKLFF
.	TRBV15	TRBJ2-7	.	TGTGCCACCAGCAGAGATGAGGGTCGGTACGAGCAGTACTTC	CATSRDEGRYEQYF
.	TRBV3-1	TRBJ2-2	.	TGTGCCAGCAGCCAAGAAATTAGCGGTACCGGGGAGCTGTTTTTT	CASSQEISGTGELFF
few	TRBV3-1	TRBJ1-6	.	TGTGCCAGCGCCCGGCAGGGCCCTAACTATAATTCACCCCTCCACTTT	CASARQGPNYNSPLHF
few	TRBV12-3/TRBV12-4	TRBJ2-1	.	TGTGCCAGCAGTTTCCAGGCCGACAATGAGCAGTTCTTC	CASSFQADNEQFF
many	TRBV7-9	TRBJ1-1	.	TGTGCCAGCAGTTCTGGGGGAGGCACTGAAGCTTTCTTT	CASSSGGGTEAFF
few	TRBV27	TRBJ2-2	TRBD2	TGTGCCAGCAGTTCAGTAGCGGGAGGCAACACCGGGGAGCTGTTTTTT	CASSSVAGGNTGELFF
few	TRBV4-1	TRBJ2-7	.	TGCGCCAGCAGCCAAGGGACTTCAAGGGAGGCAGGATCCTACGAGCAGTACTTC	CASSQGTSREAGSYEQYF
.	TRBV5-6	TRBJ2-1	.	TGTGCCAGCAGCTTAGGAGTTGCCTACAATGAGCAGTTCTTC	CASSLGVAYNEQFF
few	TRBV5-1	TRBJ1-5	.	TGCGCCAGCAGCCTCGGTTCTGCGGGCCAGCCCCAGCATTTT	CASSLGSAGQPQHF
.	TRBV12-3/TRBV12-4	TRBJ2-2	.	TGTGCCAGCAGTTTGGTTACCTTACCCTGGGAGCTGTTTTTT	CASSLVTLPWELFF
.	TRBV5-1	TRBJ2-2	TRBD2	TGCGCCAGCAGCGTTAGCGGGTTTGACACCGGGGAGCTGTTTTTT	CASSVSGFDTGELFF
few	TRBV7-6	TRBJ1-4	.	TGTGCCAGCAGCCCCCTGGCTGTGGGGCTTGTTGAAAAACTGTTTTTT	CASSPLAVGLVEKLFF
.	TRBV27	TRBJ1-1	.	TGTGCCAGCAGTTTTGATTGGGCAGCCATGAACACTGAAGCTTTCTTT	CASSFDWAAMNTEAFF
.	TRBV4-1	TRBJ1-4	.	TGCGCCAGCAGCCAAGATAGTATCCCTAATGAAAAACTGTTTTTT	CASSQDSIPNEKLFF
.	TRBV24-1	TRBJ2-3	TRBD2	TGTGCGGTCAGGAGCGGGGGCCTAGATACGCAGTATTTT	CAVRSGGLDTQYF
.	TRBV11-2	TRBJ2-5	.	TGTGCCAGCAGCTTCGGTAGCTCCGGGGGAGAGACCCAGTACTTC	CASSFGSSGGETQYF
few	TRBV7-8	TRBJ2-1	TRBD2	TGTGCCAGCAGCCCAAGGGGCGGGAGGGCCTCCAATGAGCAGTTCTTC	CASSPRGGRASNEQFF
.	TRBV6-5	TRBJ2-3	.	TGTGCCAGCAGTTACGCCAACACGGTCAGCACAGATACGCAGTATTTT	CASSYANTVSTDTQYF
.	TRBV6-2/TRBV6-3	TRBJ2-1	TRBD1	TGTGCCAGCAGTAGACTCCCTACAGGGGGGAGAAACAATGAGCAGTTCTTC	CASSRLPTGGRNNEQFF
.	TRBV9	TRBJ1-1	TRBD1	TGTGCCAGCAGCGGCCGGGACAGCAGTAGAGGGACTGAAGCTTTCTTT	CASSGRDSSRGTEAFF
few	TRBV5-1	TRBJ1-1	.	TGCGCCAGCAGCAAGGGCGCTGAAGCTTTCTTT	CASSKGAEAFF
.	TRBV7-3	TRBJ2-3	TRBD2	TGTGCCAGCAGCTTAACGCTAGCGGGGCAGGCAGATACGCAGTATTTT	CASSLTLAGQADTQYF
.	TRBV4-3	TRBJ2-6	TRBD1	TGCGCCAGCAGCCAAGAGTACCGGACAGGGCCGTATGGGGCCAACGTCCTGACTTTC	CASSQEYRTGPYGANVLTF
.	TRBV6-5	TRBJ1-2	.	TGTGCCAGCAGTTACTCGGGGGGAGCTGGCTACACCTTC	CASSYSGGAGYTF
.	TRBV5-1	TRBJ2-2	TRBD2	TGCGCCAGTCTAGCGGGGGGCGACTCGAACACCGGGGAGCTGTTTTTT	CASLAGGDSNTGELFF
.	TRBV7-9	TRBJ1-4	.	TGTGCCAGCAGCTCCACCCTCCCGACAACTAATGAAAAACTGTTTTTT	CASSSTLPTTNEKLFF
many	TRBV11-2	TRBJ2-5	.	TGTGCCAGCAGCCCTCCCGGGACTCAAGAGACCCAGTACTTC	CASSPPGTQETQYF
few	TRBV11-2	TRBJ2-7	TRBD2	TGTGCCAGCAGCTTAGTGACGGGGGGCTCCTACGAGCAGTACTTC	CASSLVTGGSYEQYF
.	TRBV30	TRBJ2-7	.	TGTGCCTGGAGTGTATCAGGGAAGAGAGGCATTTACGAGCAGTACTTC	CAWSVSGKRGIYEQYF
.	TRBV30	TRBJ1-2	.	TGTGCCAAAAAAATTGGCAGTAACTATGGCTACACCTTC	CAKKIGSNYGYTF
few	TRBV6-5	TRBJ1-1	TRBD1	TGTGCCAGCAGAATACAGGGGGCGCTGAGGACTGAAGCTTTCTTT	CASRIQGALRTEAFF
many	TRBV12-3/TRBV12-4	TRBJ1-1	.	TGTGCCAGCAGCTTGAATAGGTGGACTGAAGCTTTCTTT	CASSLNRWTEAFF
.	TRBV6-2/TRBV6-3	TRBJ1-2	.	TGTGCCAGCAGGAAGACATCTAACTATGGCTACACCTTC	CASRKTSNYGYTF
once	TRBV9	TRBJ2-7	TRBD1	TGTGCCAGCAGCCCAGGGGGCTCGTACCACGAGCAGTACTTC	CASSPGGSYHEQYF